This T cell receptor (beta chain) is from a study of blood T cell repertoires in COVID-19 (dated by TCRdb to about 2020). About the investigation overall: Collaborator samples came from the United States, Italy and Spain and covered acute and convalescent phases of COVID-19. Subjects who had been exposed to COVID-19, were actively infected with it, or had recovered from it provided the deeply sampled blood TCRbeta repertoires that made up the dataset. Where HLA class I and class II types were available, the types were taken from metadata supplied by the sample provider, not from assay-based typing. The repertoires were released in a freely available public database meant as a resource for research on the immune response to SARS-CoV-2. Sample metadata almost always included a de-identified subject ID, COVID-19 status, age in years and sex. The prospective study material was composed of cDNA or gDNA derived from T cells, B-cell-depleted T cells, or PBMCs. The samples were drawn from the first 160 participants of the ongoing ImmuneRACE study and from roughly 1,300 subjects provided by 6 global collaborators.

Taken from cysteine to phenylalanine, the CDR3 has 11 residues. Only CDR3 DNA is held: 33 bases, read in frame from base 1. Reading the germline V gene gives CDR1 MDHEN and CDR2 SYDVKM. Trimming costs V 6 bases and J 4 bases, and their ends lie 6 bases apart. The immunoSEQ Assay, a bias-controlled multiplex PCR, was used to amplify TCRbeta CDR3 regions from genomic DNA. Regarding the original processing steps: The number of nucleated cells in each sample was estimated by amplification of reference gene primers within the assay. To quantify the absolute abundance of each unique TCRbeta CDR3 rearrangement, sequence reads were collapsed and filtered. For each sample, productive Simpson clonality was calculated as the square root of Simpson's diversity index across productive rearrangements. TCRdb mirrors the immuneACCESS table, restricted to in-frame sequences. Some clones are absent from its copies; in checked studies, under half trace to an unresolved V gene, and the reason for the others is unknown. The DNA gave D and trimming, while V, J and clone size come from that table. The sample table records approximately 290,000 clones; around 85% of these occur just once. The ten largest make up 3.5% to 5.5% of the sample.

Enrolling through a virtual design, the prospective study's participants ranged in age from about 18 to 100 years and lived across approximately 25 United States geographic areas. In the prospective study, cohorts were assigned on the basis of participant-reported clinical history obtained from a screening survey and a study questionnaire. For ImmuneRACE Cohort 3, a participant was defined as recovered based on two consecutive negative NP/OP PCR tests, clearance by a healthcare professional, or resolution of symptoms. Each participant in the prospective study had whole blood, serum and a nasopharyngeal or oropharyngeal swab collected by mobile phlebotomists. Over an approximately 2-month period, participants in the prospective study had the option of providing additional blood draws and questionnaires. Blood samples from the prospective study were shipped frozen or at room temperature prior to DNA extraction.

The investigation overall reported the following: The quantity of clinical and demographic metadata differed by source and by participant and was supplied without curation.

In the case of this clone: The specificity of this receptor is unknown. No base qualities exist here, and no much larger clone lies one base off it.

The chain is assembled from TRBV28 and TRBJ2-5; a tentative D match to TRBD2 spans 5 bases. This TCR derives from a woman aged 30 to 39 who had recovered from COVID-19. Sequenced: PBMCs or T cells enriched from blood (not recorded which). CDR3 sequence: CASRAGETQYF. The DNA reads TGTGCCAGCAGGGCGGGAGAGACCCAGTACTTC.